This T cell receptor (beta chain) came from a study of vaccination and CD4 T cells after COVID-19 (dated 2022 in TCRdb). Turning to the overall study: Convalescent patients had a positive SARS-CoV-2 result on nasal swab PCR, and of these patients, several had mild disease and one had severe disease. Six males and four females were included in the convalescent cohort, with two Hispanic individuals, seven Caucasians, two Asians and one multiracial person represented. Each participant got two doses of either the Pfizer-BioNTech BNT162b2 vaccine (n=8) or the Moderna mRNA-1273 vaccine (n=2). Post-COVID blood samples from convalescent patients were collected a median of around 100 days after diagnosis, with a range of 35 to 161 days. Post-vaccine blood samples were obtained a median of about 72 days after the second vaccine dose, with a range of roughly 13 to 250 days. The cultures were stimulated with overlapping spike peptide pools from SARS-CoV-2 and from the common cold coronaviruses HCoV-NL63, HCoV-OC43 and HCoV-229E. Control cultures used a CEFX viral epitope pool as positive control, an HIV-1 Nef peptide pool as negative control, or no peptide. In roughly eleven COVID-19 convalescent patients and 4 infection-naive healthy vaccine recipients, the spike-specific CD4+ TCR repertoire before mRNA vaccination was compared with the repertoire after mRNA vaccination. What the work shows at the level of the full study, not this receptor alone: The study included relatively few convalescent patients and did not analyze early timepoints after natural infection. Of the vaccine-specific clones found in convalescent patients, nearly all (304 of 307) were mono-reactive for SARS-CoV-2 spike instead of being cross-reactive with common cold coronaviruses. Among the post-vaccine SARS-CoV-2-reactive clones in convalescent patients, a median 86.3% showed up only after vaccination, which suggests vaccine-specific priming. An increase in the median number of SARS-CoV-2-reactive clonotypes from roughly 20 after infection to roughly 39 after vaccination was observed, but the change was not found to be significant.

The receptor library was made with PCR. DNA from cultured CD4+ T cells was subjected to TCR sequencing with the Oncomine TCR Beta short-read assay at the Johns Hopkins FTIC core. The QIAamp micro DNA kit was used to extract genomic DNA from the cultured CD4+ T cells. Oncomine TCR Beta libraries from cultured CD4+ T cells were pooled with unique dual indexes and sequenced on an Illumina iSeq 100. As for the original processing: Non-productive sequences were filtered out, and CDR3s that did not start with C, did not end with F or W, or were shorter than 7 amino acids were discarded. The MANAFEST web application was used to identify antigen-specific clonotypes by comparing peptide-stimulated wells against reference wells and other culture wells. For a clone to be called positive, the clone needed an FDR below 0.05, an odds ratio above 5, and a productive frequency above 0.1% in at least two of three replicate wells. A clonotype counted as cross-reactive if it showed significant expansion both in the SARS-CoV-2 spike wells and in at least one common cold coronavirus spike condition. Using R version 3.6.1, CDR3 homology was evaluated through Levenshtein distances (stringdist) along with unrooted phylogenetic trees (ape). TCRdb handled the public reads itself, with Q25 trimming in fastp and clone calling in MiXCR, and kept productive beta chains. Entries that share a CDR3 protein sequence are merged under the most common genes and DNA. The V and J calls here are based on TCRdb, not the publication. The sample table lists around 10,000 distinct CDR3 sequences, 30% to 35% of them with a count of one. The leading ten clones occupy 15% to 19% of the sample.

This clonotype was picked up a small number of times. Its antigen is currently not known. Base qualities are not recorded, but no much larger clone differs from it by a single base. In the paper's terms, the treatment or condition label means: roughly 10-day PBMC culture with coronavirus spike peptide pools or control peptides (ViraFEST assay). To expand antigen-specific T cells with peptide pools and then pick out the expanded clonotypes through TCR sequencing, the study relied on the ViraFEST assay. The convalescent patients' positive SARS-CoV-2 PCR tests fell between March and December 2020, which was before the Alpha, Beta and Delta variants emerged in the United States. PBMCs were cultured at under 2.5 million per well in IMDM supplemented with around 5.5% human AB serum and about 10 IU/ml IL-2, with approximately 9.5 ug/ml peptide pools added. On days 3 and 7, half of the culture medium was replaced with fresh IL-2-containing medium. Once the cells had been in culture for less than 12 days, the EasySep CD4+ T cell isolation kit was used to isolate CD4+ T cells by negative selection. Ficoll-Paque Plus gradient centrifugation was used to isolate PBMCs from whole blood, and the isolated PBMCs were then either used fresh or cryopreserved at -140C. Triplicate wells were generally used for each culture condition.

CDR1 and CDR2 are drawn from the germline V gene (reference sequence): MNHEY, SMNVEV. From the cysteine through the phenylalanine, the CDR3 covers 13 amino acids. The entry retains the CDR3 DNA only, 39 bases that are in frame from base 1. V was cut back by 4 bases and J by 7 bases, leaving a gap of 8 bases between them. Source: CD4+ T cells from blood, cultured in vitro, taken after SARS-CoV-2 vaccination. The rearranged segments are TRBV27 and TRBJ1-6, with no D gene named confidently. The origin of this receptor is a human donor who had recovered from COVID-19. The CDR3 protein sequence reads: CASSSYHNSPLHF. The DNA is as follows: TGTGCCAGCAGTTCATATCACAATTCACCCCTCCACTTT.